This T cell receptor beta chain derives from a study of T-cell memory formation after mild COVID-19 (dated by TCRdb to the early 2020s). Looking at the study overall: TCR sequence clusters from the two donors were largely donor specific. Longitudinal TCRalpha and TCRbeta repertoire sequencing tracked T-cell clones expanding and contracting after mild COVID-19 in a couple of donors. The cohort was made up of two young adult volunteers, one female and one male, who were previously healthy.

Ficoll-Paque density gradient centrifugation was used to isolate PBMCs. Study-wide conclusions, independent of this receptor: Only two mild cases were covered by the study, and larger cohorts that include severe cases with pre-infection samples were considered necessary. SARS-CoV-2 specificity of the second-wave clones peaking on day 37 was not confirmed. From day 15 to 85, contracting clones showed balanced CD4/CD8 phenotypes, whereas a second wave of clones that expanded from day 15 to 37 leaned towards CD4+. Some responding clones were found in pre-infection memory, which suggests that pre-existing cross-reactive memory T cells took part in the SARS-CoV-2 response. Contracting CD4+ clones turned up mainly in the CM and EM memory subsets, whereas EMRA was where CD8+ clones were enriched.

CDR1 and CDR2 were assigned from the germline V gene as SNHLY and FYNNEI. Deletion took 7 bases off V and 1 base off J, with a span of 10 bases between the germline ends. The CDR3 spans 14 residues, from the cysteine through the phenylalanine. Left in the record is the CDR3 DNA by itself, 42 bases read in frame from the first base. Sequencing was carried out with an Illumina NovaSeq 6000. Using 5'RACE with constant-segment primers, TCRalpha and TCRbeta cDNA libraries were constructed, with sample barcodes and unique molecular identifiers added in the process. RNA was extracted from every sample with Trizol reagent. The libraries were amplified in two PCR steps, and the second step added a second sample barcode and Illumina TruSeq adapters. Sequencing of libraries was performed on an Illumina NovaSeq with 2 x 150 bp paired-end reads. Per the authors' processing: Reads were demultiplexed and collapsed into UMI-guided consensus sequences with migec v1.2.7. Using mixcr v2.1.11, UMI consensuses were aligned to TRA and TRB V and J templates and then assembled into clonotypes. Expanded or contracted clonotypes were those called significant by both edgeR and NoisET, with noise models trained on biological replicates. For edgeR calls, a false discovery rate-adjusted p below 0.01 and a log2 fold-change threshold of 1 were applied. As an exploratory analysis of dynamics, max-normalized trajectories of the 1000 most abundant clonotypes were examined with PCA combined with hierarchical clustering. Separately sequenced CD4+ and CD8+ repertoires were used to assign the CD4 or CD8 phenotype of responding clones. Starting from the raw public reads, TCRdb applied fastp trimming at Q25, assembled clones with MiXCR and retained in-frame beta chains. Identical CDR3 proteins give one entry, which carries the most common genes and DNA. TCRdb's processing, not the authors' own work, is the source of the V and J calls. The sample table holds 100,000 to 120,000 distinct CDR3 sequences, of which approximately 22% were seen once. Around 40% of the sample is taken by the ten largest.

This clonotype was seen a handful of times. This receptor's antigen is unknown. One base away there is no much larger clone; base qualities are not given. The sequence derives from a man between 18 and 29 years old who had mild COVID-19 (a few samples of this study predate the infection). The sample titles of this study are shuffled in the database, so cell type and time point are left out; the donor was told from shared clones. The chain is made from TRBV2 and TRBJ2-2, with TRBD1 tentatively as D gene (5 bases match). The sequenced material came from PBMCs or a T cell subset sorted from them (not recorded which). The CDR3 protein: CASMTTENTGELFF. The DNA reads as follows: TGTGCCAGCATGACGACAGAGAACACCGGGGAGCTGTTTTTT.